Listed here is a single TCR beta chain. The data were taken from a study of control samples from healthy donors and cancer patients. The CDR3 runs to 14 residues. The germline CDR1 and CDR2 sequences are SEHNR and FQNEAQ (reference sequence). V shed 3 bases and J shed 7 bases, with 10 bases lying between them. Here immunoSEQ multiplex PCR was the method, and the copy in TCRdb shows in-frame clones only, minus some. The table records some 64,000 clones, about 89% of them present only once. This TCR was sampled from a woman in her 50s with head and neck cancer. V gene TRBV7-9 combines with J gene TRBJ1-6; possible D gene TRBD1, 6 bases. Material for sequencing was PBMCs. The CDR3 spells CASSFTGRNSPLHF. The CDR3 DNA is TGTGCCAGCAGCTTTACAGGGAGAAATTCACCCCTCCACTTT. The full variable domain, in which reference TRBV7-9 and TRBJ1-6 provide the parts outside the CDR3, is DTGVSQNPRHKITKRGQNVTFRCDPISEHNRLYWYRQTLGQGPEFLTYFQNEAQLEKSRLLSDRFSAERPKGSFSTLEIQRTEQGDSAMYLCASSFTGRNSPLHFGNGTRLTVT.